This TCR beta chain was retrieved from a study of blood T cell repertoires in COVID-19. Across the whole study: Samples came from the United States, Italy and Spain, spanning acute and convalescent COVID-19.

TCRdb's copy holds only in-frame clones and misses some; the assay was immunoSEQ multiplex PCR. The sample comprises about 90,000 clones, approximately 88% of which are singletons, and roughly 2.6% rests with the top ten. Trimming pared 5 bases from V and 3 bases from J, leaving 13 bases between. Looked up from germline, CDR1 is MDHEN and CDR2 is SYDVKM. This CDR3 is built from 14 residues. The clonotype originates from a man aged 50 to 60 with COVID-19, enrolled during active disease. J is TRBJ1-2 and V is TRBV28, with D perhaps matching TRBD1 (5 bases). The sample consisted of peripheral blood. This CDR3 is CASSLASRDYGYTF. CDR3 bases: TGTGCCAGCAGTCTCGCCTCCAGGGACTATGGCTACACCTTC.